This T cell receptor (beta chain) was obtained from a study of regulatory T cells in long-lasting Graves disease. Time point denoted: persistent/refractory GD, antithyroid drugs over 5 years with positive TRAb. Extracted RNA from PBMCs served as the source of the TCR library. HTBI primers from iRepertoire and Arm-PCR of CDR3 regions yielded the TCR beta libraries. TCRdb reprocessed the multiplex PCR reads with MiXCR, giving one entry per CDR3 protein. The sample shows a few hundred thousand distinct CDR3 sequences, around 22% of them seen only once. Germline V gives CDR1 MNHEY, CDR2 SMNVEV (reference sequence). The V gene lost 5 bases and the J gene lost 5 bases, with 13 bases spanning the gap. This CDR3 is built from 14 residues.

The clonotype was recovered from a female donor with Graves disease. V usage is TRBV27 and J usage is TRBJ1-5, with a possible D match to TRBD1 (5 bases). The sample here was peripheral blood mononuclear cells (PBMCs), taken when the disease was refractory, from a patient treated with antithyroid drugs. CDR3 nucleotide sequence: TGTGCCAGCAGTCCCGGACGGGGGTATCAGCCCCAGCATTTT. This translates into CASSPGRGYQPQHF.